This T cell receptor (beta chain) originates from a study of T cells after yellow fever vaccination. Overall study: SMART-Seq v4 Ultra Low Input prepared libraries from low-cell fractions. Whole-study findings and limits: A faster peak, day 5 versus 15, was reached by the weaker secondary response.

This clonotype showed up just a few times. No antigen is known for it. In TCRdb, the 5' RACE reads were re-called with MiXCR into one record per CDR3 protein. The top ten hold roughly a sixth of the sample, which has about 510,000 distinct CDR3 sequences, 20% to 25% seen once. Trimming removed 6 bases from V and 9 bases from J; junction bases left unmatched: 11. This CDR3 has 15 amino acids. The chain carries TRBV12-3 or TRBV12-4 and TRBJ1-6; 7 nucleotides agree with TRBD1. The sample in question was PBMCs, obtained less than 25 days after the first yellow fever vaccination. The sequence derives from a man aged 18 to 29 who received the YFV17D yellow fever vaccine. The CDR3 region has the DNA TGTGCCAGCAGCCCCGATCCAACAGGGGTTTCACCCCTCCACTTT. This codes for CASSPDPTGVSPLHF.